This passage covers 22 T cell receptor beta chains from one sample sequenced in a study of T cell responses to AZD1222 COVID-19 vaccine. Generated by immunoSEQ multiplex PCR, the TCRdb table keeps only in-frame clones and is missing some. Among about 100,000 clones listed, more than 70% were seen once. The specimen was peripheral blood, collected on day 0 of AZD1222 vaccination. These TCRs come from an adult in good health.

The V call is TRBV19, the J call TRBJ2-7, with D perhaps assigned TRBD1 or TRBD2 (5 bases each). Germline CDR1 and CDR2: LNHDA and SQIVND (reference sequence). V lost 4 bases to trimming and J lost 3 bases, with 16 bases between them. The CDR3 spans 15 residues. The CDR3 loop is CASSRGRDGRYEQYF. The CDR3 DNA reads as TGTGCCAGTAGTAGGGGTCGGGACGGGCGCTACGAGCAGTACTTC.

This chain connects TRBV19 to TRBJ1-5; D is undetermined. The CDR3 loop spans 12 amino acids. Looked up from germline, CDR1 is LNHDA and CDR2 is SQIVND (reference sequence). V was trimmed by 5 bases and J by 5 bases, leaving 7 bases between them. The CDR3 sequence: CASSPQYQPQHF. The CDR3 DNA sequence: TGTGCCAGTAGTCCACAGTATCAGCCCCAGCATTTT.

The gene calls are TRBV6-5 and TRBJ2-1; 10 nucleotides match TRBD1. V shed 10 bases and J 2 bases; nucleotides not matched to a gene: 5. The V gene's germline CDR1 is MNHEY and CDR2 SVGAGI. The CDR3 is made up of 14 amino acids. The CDR3 loop is CAIAGTGAYNEQFF. The CDR3 DNA reads as TGTGCCATCGCCGGGACAGGGGCCTACAATGAGCAGTTCTTC.

The chain couples TRBV6-5 to TRBJ2-7; TRBD1 agrees at 11 bases. The V segment lost 7 bases and the J segment 2 bases; nucleotides outside the gene matches: 4. This CDR3 spans 14 amino acids. The germline V gene has CDR1 MNHEY and CDR2 SVGAGI. The CDR3 nucleotides read TGTGCCAGCAAAAGGACAGGGGGCGCCTACGAGCAGTACTTC. The encoded protein is CASKRTGGAYEQYF.

The chain combines TRBV28 with TRBJ1-6; D unresolved. The V gene's germline CDR1 is MDHEN and CDR2 SYDVKM. The CDR3 runs to 17 residues. V lost 6 bases and J 6 bases, leaving 21 bases between the germline ends. The CDR3 region has the DNA TGTGCCAGCAGCCTCCCTACATTGGAGGGAATTAATTCACCCCTCCACTTT. Protein sequence: CASSLPTLEGINSPLHF.

There are a few counts of this clone. The chain links TRBV19 to TRBJ1-5; 7 bases map to TRBD1. The germline V gene encodes CDR1 LNHDA and CDR2 SQIVND (reference sequence). This CDR3 has 17 residues. V trimming: 5 bases; J trimming: 1 base; junction bases outside the gene matches: 11. In nucleotides, the CDR3 is TGTGCCAGTAGTCCCACCCCCAGGGGGGTGAGCAATCAGCCCCAGCATTTT. This gives the protein CASSPTPRGVSNQPQHF.

This rearrangement joins TRBV28 to TRBJ1-4; the match to TRBD1 covers 10 bases. V shed 8 bases and J 8 bases; nucleotides not matched to a gene: 8. Germline CDR1 is MDHEN and CDR2 is SYDVKM. The CDR3 is made up of 14 amino acids. CDR3 sequence reads: CASWPGQGREKLFF. The DNA for the CDR3 is TGTGCCAGCTGGCCGGGACAGGGGAGAGAAAAACTGTTTTTT.

The chain combines TRBV11-3 with TRBJ2-5; maybe TRBD1 (5 bases). Looked up from germline, CDR1 is SGHNT and CDR2 is YENEEA. The CDR3 is 14 residues long. V was shortened by 1 base and J by 1 base, with 7 bases between the two germline ends. The DNA for the CDR3 is TGTGCCAGCAGCTTAGTCCAGGGCCAAGAGACCCAGTACTTC. It yields the protein CASSLVQGQETQYF.

This rearrangement joins TRBV5-4 to TRBJ2-3; D gene unclear. Germline CDR1 and CDR2: SGHNT and YYREEE (reference sequence). The CDR3 sequence is 14 residues long. V was trimmed by 3 bases and J by 1 base, leaving 9 bases between them. The CDR3 nucleotides are TGTGCCAGCAGCTCGAATCCAGGCACAGATACGCAGTATTTT. Its translation: CASSSNPGTDTQYF.

The chain is built from TRBV19 and TRBJ2-1; D gene ambiguous. Per germline, CDR1 LNHDA and CDR2 SQIVND (reference sequence). The CDR3 sequence is 16 residues long. Trimming removed 1 base from V and 2 bases from J, with 12 bases in between. CDR3 coding DNA: TGTGCCAGTAGTATAGGAGTAGGGCTCACCTACAATGAGCAGTTCTTC. It yields the protein CASSIGVGLTYNEQFF.

This clone was seen once. The chain uses TRBV6-5 and TRBJ1-2; 7 bases align to TRBD1. The germline CDR1 and CDR2 sequences are MNHEY and SVGAGI. This CDR3 has 14 amino acids. The V gene end was trimmed by 4 bases and the J gene end by 2 bases; junction bases not matched to a gene: 4. The CDR3 coding sequence is TGTGCCAGCAGTTTTTTACAGGGGAACTATGGCTACACCTTC. Translating gives CASSFLQGNYGYTF.

This rearrangement joins TRBV4-2 to TRBJ1-5, with TRBD1 identical over 7 bases. CDR1 and CDR2 from the germline V gene are LGHNA and YNFKEQ. V was pared by 4 bases and J by 4 bases, with 10 bases of the junction left unmatched. The length of the CDR3 is 16 residues. This chain's CDR3 is CASSPPGPRGNQPQHF. DNA for the CDR3: TGTGCCAGCAGCCCTCCGGGGCCCAGGGGGAATCAGCCCCAGCATTTT.

This clone occurred once. J is TRBJ1-4 and V is TRBV7-6; no clear D gene. CDR3 length: 15 amino acids. Between the trimmed V and J ends, which lost 1 base and 8 bases, there was a span of 14 bases. CDR1 and CDR2 from the germline V gene are SGHVS and FNYEAQ. This chain's CDR3 is CASSLGTSLQEKLFF. The CDR3 DNA reads as TGTGCCAGCAGCTTAGGGACTTCCCTGCAGGAAAAACTGTTTTTT.

This clone was counted only a few times. The rearrangement uses TRBV19 and TRBJ1-2; D call uncertain. CDR1 LNHDA and CDR2 SQIVND come from the germline V gene (reference sequence). Trimming took off 7 bases at V and 7 bases at J, with 19 bases between the two ends. The CDR3 is 14 residues long. The CDR3 region is CASTSTSRNSGYTF. As DNA, the CDR3 is TGTGCCAGTACCTCCACGAGCAGGAATAGTGGCTACACCTTC.

The rearrangement uses TRBV28 and TRBJ1-2; D call uncertain. Germline CDR1 reads MDHEN; CDR2 reads SYDVKM. The CDR3 runs to 13 residues. Deletions cut 8 bases from V and 2 bases from J, with 12 bases between. CDR3 coding DNA: TGTGCCAGCTACAGTCCTTTGAACTATGGCTACACCTTC. Its translation: CASYSPLNYGYTF.

The rearrangement links TRBV14 to TRBJ2-3, with TRBD2 matching over 10 bases. Looked up from germline, CDR1 is SGHDN and CDR2 is FVKESK. This CDR3 is 18 amino acids long. The V gene end was trimmed by 3 bases and the J gene end by 3 bases; junction bases not matched to a gene: 12. The CDR3 DNA follows: TGTGCCAGCAGCCAGATACAGAGGCTAGCGGGAGCGACAGATACGCAGTATTTT. It encodes CASSQIQRLAGATDTQYF.

The chain carries TRBV19 and TRBJ2-1; D is perhaps TRBD1 (6 bases). Between the trimmed V and J ends, which lost 6 bases and 0 bases, there was a span of 12 bases. The V gene's germline CDR1 is LNHDA and CDR2 SQIVND (reference sequence). The CDR3 is 15 residues long. The CDR3 DNA reads as TGTGCCAGTAGGTCACAGGGTAGCTCCTACAATGAGCAGTTCTTC. Amino acids: CASRSQGSSYNEQFF.

The chain couples TRBV4-2 to TRBJ2-3, with 7 nucleotides matching TRBD2. Germline trimming cut 2 bases from V and 4 bases from J; bases unmatched to any gene: 9. The CDR3 is 16 residues long. Germline V gene data show CDR1 as LGHNA and CDR2 as YNFKEQ. The CDR3 DNA reads as TGTGCCAGCAGCCAATATACAGCGGGATCGGCAGATACGCAGTATTTT. This encodes CASSQYTAGSADTQYF.

The gene calls are TRBV7-2 and TRBJ2-3, with no clear D. This CDR3 spans 12 amino acids. Trimming left V 5 bases short and J 4 bases short, with 7 bases between. CDR1 SGHTA and CDR2 FQGNSA come from the germline V gene. In DNA form, the CDR3 reads TGTGCCAGCAGCACTCTGGCAGATACGCAGTATTTT. Translated, it gives CASSTLADTQYF.

The rearrangement uses TRBV13 and TRBJ2-1; D gene uncertain. The CDR3 extends over 15 amino acids. The germline CDR1 and CDR2 sequences are PRHDT and FYEKMQ (reference sequence). The ends were cut back, 6 bases at V and 7 bases at J, with 19 bases in the middle. The DNA for the CDR3 is TGTGCCAGCAGTCAATCCGGCTCCTACGAGAATGAGCAGTTCTTC. It yields the protein CASSQSGSYENEQFF.

The chain is built from TRBV18 and TRBJ2-5; TRBD1 matches 7 bases. V was clipped by 6 bases and J by 1 base; unmatched bases: 2. This CDR3 contains 13 residues. Germline-derived CDR1 and CDR2 are KGHSH and LQKENI. The CDR3 region has the DNA TGTGCCAGCTCTAAGGGGGCCCAAGAGACCCAGTACTTC. This encodes CASSKGAQETQYF.

The rearrangement joins TRBV7-3 to TRBJ2-2; 11 bases are a match to TRBD2. V was pared by 4 bases and J by 7 bases, with 11 bases of the junction left unmatched. The CDR3 is 17 amino acids. From germline, CDR1 is SGHTA and CDR2 FQGTGA. The CDR3: CASSSDLAGGSGGELFF. CDR3 nucleotides: TGTGCCAGCAGCTCGGACCTAGCGGGAGGTTCGGGCGGGGAGCTGTTTTTT.